This record concerns one T cell receptor beta chain sequence. Its antigen is as yet unknown. The PCR employed 60 Vbeta primers together with 13 Jbeta primers. Only in-frame clones appear in the TCRdb table, and some are missing; sequencing was by immunoSEQ multiplex PCR. The repertoire holds tens of thousands of clones, with about 78% as singletons. Germline V gene data show CDR1 as SEHNR and CDR2 as FQNEAQ (reference sequence). Trimming at V came to 5 bases and at J to 0 bases, leaving 9 bases not matched to a gene. This CDR3 has 16 residues. The data were taken from a study of cytomegalovirus exposure and HLA in healthy donors. Study overall: Earlier results showed 117 million unique TCR beta sequences derived from approximately 180 million T cells. Study outcomes and limitations: TCR beta chains numbering approximately 150 were designated cytomegalovirus-associated. CMV antigen specificity was confirmed in vitro for a few CMV-associated chains.

The sequence was collected from a man in his late teens or twenties in good health and CMV-seronegative. The chain uses TRBV7-9 and TRBJ2-7, with TRBD1 matching 8 bases. Sequencing was carried out using PBMCs. In nucleotides, the CDR3 is TGTGCCAGCAGCGCCATTACTGGGACAGGCTCCTACGAGCAGTACTTC. Its protein product is CASSAITGTGSYEQYF.